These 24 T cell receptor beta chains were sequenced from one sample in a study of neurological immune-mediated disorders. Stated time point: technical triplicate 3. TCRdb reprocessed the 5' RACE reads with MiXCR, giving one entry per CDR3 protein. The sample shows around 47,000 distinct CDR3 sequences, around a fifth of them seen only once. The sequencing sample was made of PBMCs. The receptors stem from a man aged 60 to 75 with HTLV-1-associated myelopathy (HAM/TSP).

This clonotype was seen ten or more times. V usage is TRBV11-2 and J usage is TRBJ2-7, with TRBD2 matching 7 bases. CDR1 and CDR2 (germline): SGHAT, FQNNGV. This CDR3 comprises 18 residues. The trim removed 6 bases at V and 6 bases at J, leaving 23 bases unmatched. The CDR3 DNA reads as TGTGCCAGCAGGGGGGGGGAGCTAGCCCGATTGAAATGGGGCGAGCAGTACTTC. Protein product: CASRGGELARLKWGEQYF.

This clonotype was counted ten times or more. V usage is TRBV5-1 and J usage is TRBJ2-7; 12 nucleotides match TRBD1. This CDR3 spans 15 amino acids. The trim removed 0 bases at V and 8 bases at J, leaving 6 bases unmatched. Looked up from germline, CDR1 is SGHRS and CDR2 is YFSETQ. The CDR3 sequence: CASSLVGTGGAQQYF. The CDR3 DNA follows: TGCGCCAGCAGCTTGGTTGGGACAGGGGGCGCCCAGCAGTACTTC.

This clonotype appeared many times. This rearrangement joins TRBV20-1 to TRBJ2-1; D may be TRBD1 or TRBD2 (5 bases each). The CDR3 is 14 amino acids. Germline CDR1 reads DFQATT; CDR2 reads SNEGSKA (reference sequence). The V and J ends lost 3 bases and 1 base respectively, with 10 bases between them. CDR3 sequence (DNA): TGCAGTGCTAGCCGGGGCCCGTCCTACAATGAGCAGTTCTTC. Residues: CSASRGPSYNEQFF.

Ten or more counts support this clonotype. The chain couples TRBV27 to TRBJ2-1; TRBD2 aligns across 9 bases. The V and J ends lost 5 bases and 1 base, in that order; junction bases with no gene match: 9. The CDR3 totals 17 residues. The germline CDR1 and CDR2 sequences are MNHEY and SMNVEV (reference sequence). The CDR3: CASSPPPGLASYNEQFF. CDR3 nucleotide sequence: TGTGCCAGCAGTCCCCCACCGGGACTAGCTTCCTACAATGAGCAGTTCTTC.

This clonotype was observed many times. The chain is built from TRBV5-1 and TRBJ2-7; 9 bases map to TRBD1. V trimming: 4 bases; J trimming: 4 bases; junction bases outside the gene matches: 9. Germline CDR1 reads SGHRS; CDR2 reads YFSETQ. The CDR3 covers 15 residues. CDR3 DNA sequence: TGCGCCAGCAGCGGACAGACAGGGGGAAGTTACGAGCAGTACTTC. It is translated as CASSGQTGGSYEQYF. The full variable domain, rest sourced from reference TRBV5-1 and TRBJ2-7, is KAGVTQTPRYLIKTRGQQVTLSCSPISGHRSVSWYQQTPGQGLQFLFEYFSETQRNKGNFPGRFSGRQFSNSRSEMNVSTLELGDSALYLCASSGQTGGSYEQYFGPGTRLTVT.

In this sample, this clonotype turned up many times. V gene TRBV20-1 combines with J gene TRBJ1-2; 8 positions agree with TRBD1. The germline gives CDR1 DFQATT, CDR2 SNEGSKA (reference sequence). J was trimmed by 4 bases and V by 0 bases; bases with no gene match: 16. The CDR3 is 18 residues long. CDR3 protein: CSARDRRTGPLRAYGYTF. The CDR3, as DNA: TGCAGTGCTAGAGATCGCCGGACAGGGCCCCTGCGGGCCTATGGCTACACCTTC.

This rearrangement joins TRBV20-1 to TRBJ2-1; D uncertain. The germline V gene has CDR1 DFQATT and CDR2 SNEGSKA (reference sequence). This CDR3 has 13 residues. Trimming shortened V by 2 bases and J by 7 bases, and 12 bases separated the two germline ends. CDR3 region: CSARLAIRNEQFF. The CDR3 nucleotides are TGCAGTGCTAGACTCGCCATTCGGAATGAGCAGTTCTTC.

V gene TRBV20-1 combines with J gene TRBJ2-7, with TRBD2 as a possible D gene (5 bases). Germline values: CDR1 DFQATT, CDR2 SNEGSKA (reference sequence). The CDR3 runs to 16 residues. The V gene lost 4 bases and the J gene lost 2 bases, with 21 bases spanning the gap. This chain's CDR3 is CSANPSSVASPYEQYF. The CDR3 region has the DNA TGCAGTGCTAACCCGAGCTCGGTAGCGAGTCCCTACGAGCAGTACTTC.

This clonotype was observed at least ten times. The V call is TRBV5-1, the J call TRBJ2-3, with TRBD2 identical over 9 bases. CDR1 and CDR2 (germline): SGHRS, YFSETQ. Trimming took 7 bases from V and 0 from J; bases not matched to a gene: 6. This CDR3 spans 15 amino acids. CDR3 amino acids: CASAASGKSTDTQYF. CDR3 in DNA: TGCGCCAGCGCCGCTAGCGGGAAGAGCACAGATACGCAGTATTTT.

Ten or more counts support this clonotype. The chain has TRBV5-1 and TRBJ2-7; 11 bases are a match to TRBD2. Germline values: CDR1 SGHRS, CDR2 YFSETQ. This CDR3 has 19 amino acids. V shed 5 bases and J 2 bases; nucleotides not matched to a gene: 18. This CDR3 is CASRKAQDSGRANPYEQYF. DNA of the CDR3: TGCGCCAGCAGAAAGGCCCAAGATAGCGGGAGGGCGAACCCCTACGAGCAGTACTTC.

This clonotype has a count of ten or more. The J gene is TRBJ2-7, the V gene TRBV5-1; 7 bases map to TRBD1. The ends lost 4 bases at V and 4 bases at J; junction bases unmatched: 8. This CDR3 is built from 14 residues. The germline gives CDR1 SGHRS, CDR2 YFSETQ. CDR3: CASSPGTATYEQYF. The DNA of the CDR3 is TGCGCCAGCAGCCCTGGGACAGCAACTTACGAGCAGTACTTC.

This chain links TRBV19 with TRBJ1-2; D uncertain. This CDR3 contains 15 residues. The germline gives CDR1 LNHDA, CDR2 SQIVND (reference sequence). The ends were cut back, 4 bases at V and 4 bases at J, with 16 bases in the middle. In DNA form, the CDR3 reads TGTGCCAGTAGTACGACTCCGTCTAAAAGCTATGGCTACACCTTC. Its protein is CASSTTPSKSYGYTF.

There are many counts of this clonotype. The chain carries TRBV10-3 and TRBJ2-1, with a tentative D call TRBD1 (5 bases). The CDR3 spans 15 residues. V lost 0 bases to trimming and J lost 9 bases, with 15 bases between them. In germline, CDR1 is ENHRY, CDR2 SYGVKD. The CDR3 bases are TGTGCCATCAGTGAGTCGGACCAGGGTAGCAGTGAGCAGTTCTTC. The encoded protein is CAISESDQGSSEQFF.

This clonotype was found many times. Written as DNA, the CDR3 is TGCGCCAGCAGCTTGGCCCCACCTTCTGGAAACACCATATATTTT. Translating it yields CASSLAPPSGNTIYF. The chain links TRBV5-1 to TRBJ1-3; D uncertain. V was cut by 0 bases and J by 1 base, with 8 bases left in between. The CDR3 is made up of 15 amino acids. The germline V gene encodes CDR1 SGHRS and CDR2 YFSETQ.

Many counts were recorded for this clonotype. The CDR3 DNA reads TGCAGTGCTAGATTGCCGACAGGGGGGGTAGAGCGGGAGAAGAGGGCAGATACGCAGTATTTT. It is translated as CSARLPTGGVEREKRADTQYF. The rearrangement links TRBV20-1 to TRBJ2-3, with D possibly being TRBD1 (9 bases). Germline assignment: CDR1 DFQATT and CDR2 SNEGSKA (reference sequence). The CDR3 contains 21 residues. V shed 2 bases and J shed 4 bases, with 34 bases lying between them.

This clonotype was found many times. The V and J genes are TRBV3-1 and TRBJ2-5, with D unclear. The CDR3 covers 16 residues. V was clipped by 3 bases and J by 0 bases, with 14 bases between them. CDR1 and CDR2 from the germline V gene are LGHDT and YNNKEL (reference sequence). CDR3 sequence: CASSQRALGYQETQYF. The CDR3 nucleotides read TGTGCCAGCAGCCAGAGAGCATTAGGGTACCAAGAGACCCAGTACTTC.

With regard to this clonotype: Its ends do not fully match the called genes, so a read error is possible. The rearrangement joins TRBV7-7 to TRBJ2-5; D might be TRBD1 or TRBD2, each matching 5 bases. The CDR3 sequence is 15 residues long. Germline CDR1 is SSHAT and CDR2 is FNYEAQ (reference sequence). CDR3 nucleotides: TGTGCTAGCAGCCCCGGACACGGGGATCAAGAGACCCAGTACTTC. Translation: CASSPGHGDQETQYF. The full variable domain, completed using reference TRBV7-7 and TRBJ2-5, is GAGVSQSPRYKVTKRGQDVTLRCDPISSHATLYWYQQALGQGPEFLTYFNYEAQPDKSGLPSDRFSAERPEGSISTLTIQRTEQRDSAMYRCASSPGHGDQETQYFGPGTRLLVL.

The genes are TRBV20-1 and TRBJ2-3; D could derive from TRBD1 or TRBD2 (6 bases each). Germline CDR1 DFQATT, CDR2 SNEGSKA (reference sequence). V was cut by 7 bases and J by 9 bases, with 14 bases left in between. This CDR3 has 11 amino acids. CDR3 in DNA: TGCAGTGGGGGGGCGGGGTCCACGCAGTATTTT. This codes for CSGGAGSTQYF.

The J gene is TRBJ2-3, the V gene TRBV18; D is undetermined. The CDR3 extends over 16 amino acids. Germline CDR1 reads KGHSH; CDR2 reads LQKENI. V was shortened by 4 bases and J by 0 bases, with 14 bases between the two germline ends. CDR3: CASSLLDPTSTDTQYF. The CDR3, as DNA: TGTGCCAGCTCACTGTTGGATCCCACTAGCACAGATACGCAGTATTTT.

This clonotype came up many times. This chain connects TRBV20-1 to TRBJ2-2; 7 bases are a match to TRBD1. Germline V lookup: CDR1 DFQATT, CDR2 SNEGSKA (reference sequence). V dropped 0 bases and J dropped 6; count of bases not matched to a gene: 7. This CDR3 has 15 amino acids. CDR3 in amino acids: CSARDPGTESGELFF. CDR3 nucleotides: TGCAGTGCTAGAGATCCCGGGACAGAGTCCGGGGAGCTGTTTTTT.

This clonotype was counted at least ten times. The CDR3 spells CSADRGSYGYTF. In nucleotides, the CDR3 is TGCAGCGCCGACAGGGGGTCCTATGGCTACACCTTC. The rearrangement uses TRBV29-1 and TRBJ1-2, with 9 bases matching TRBD1. CDR3 length: 12 amino acids. The germline V gene has CDR1 SQVTM and CDR2 ANQGSEA. V trimming: 7 bases; J trimming: 4 bases; junction bases outside the gene matches: 4.

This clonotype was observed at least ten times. For the CDR3, the DNA is TGTGCCAGCAGCTCCGACAGGGGCCGACACACTGAAGCTTTCTTT. Residues: CASSSDRGRHTEAFF. The chain employs TRBV5-6 and TRBJ1-1; 8 bases fit TRBD1. In germline, CDR1 is SGHDT, CDR2 YYEEEE. This CDR3 is 15 amino acids long. After removal of 3 bases from V and 3 bases from J, the junction contained 7 bases not matched to a gene.

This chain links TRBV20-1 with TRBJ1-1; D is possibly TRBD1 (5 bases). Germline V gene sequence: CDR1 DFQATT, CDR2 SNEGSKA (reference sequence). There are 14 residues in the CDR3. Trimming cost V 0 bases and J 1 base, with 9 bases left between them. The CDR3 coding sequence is TGCAGTGCTAGAGACGGGACGGCGAACACTGAAGCTTTCTTT. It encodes CSARDGTANTEAFF.

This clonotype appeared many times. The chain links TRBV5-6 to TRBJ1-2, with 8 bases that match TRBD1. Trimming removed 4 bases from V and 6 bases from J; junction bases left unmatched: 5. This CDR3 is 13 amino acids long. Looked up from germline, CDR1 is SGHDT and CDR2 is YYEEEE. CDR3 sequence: CASSTGQGDGYTF. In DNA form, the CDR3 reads TGTGCCAGCAGCACTGGACAGGGAGATGGCTACACCTTC.